This T cell receptor (beta chain) was sequenced for a study of blood T cell repertoires in COVID-19. Study-wide background: Acute-phase and convalescent COVID-19 samples originated in the United States, Italy and Spain. The cDNA or gDNA used as material had been derived from T cells, B-cell-depleted T cells, or PBMCs.

The CDR3 consists of 13 residues. CDR1 is SGHRS and CDR2 is YFSETQ in the germline V gene. The V gene lost 4 bases and the J gene lost 1 base, with 8 bases spanning the gap. Only in-frame clones appear in the TCRdb table, and some are missing; sequencing was by immunoSEQ multiplex PCR. Altogether 190,000 or so clones are present, around 94% being singletons, with the ten largest covering 0.6% to 0.9%. Enrolment of Seattle patients took place during active infection, and they were followed longitudinally. A single count supports this clone. The chain uses TRBV5-1 and TRBJ1-1, with TRBD1 as a possible D gene (6 bases). The sequenced sample consisted of peripheral blood. This clonotype was obtained from a man aged 25 to 40 with COVID-19, enrolled during active disease. The CDR3 protein is CASSAQGNTEAFF. The DNA of the CDR3 is TGCGCCAGCAGCGCACAGGGGAACACTGAAGCTTTCTTT.